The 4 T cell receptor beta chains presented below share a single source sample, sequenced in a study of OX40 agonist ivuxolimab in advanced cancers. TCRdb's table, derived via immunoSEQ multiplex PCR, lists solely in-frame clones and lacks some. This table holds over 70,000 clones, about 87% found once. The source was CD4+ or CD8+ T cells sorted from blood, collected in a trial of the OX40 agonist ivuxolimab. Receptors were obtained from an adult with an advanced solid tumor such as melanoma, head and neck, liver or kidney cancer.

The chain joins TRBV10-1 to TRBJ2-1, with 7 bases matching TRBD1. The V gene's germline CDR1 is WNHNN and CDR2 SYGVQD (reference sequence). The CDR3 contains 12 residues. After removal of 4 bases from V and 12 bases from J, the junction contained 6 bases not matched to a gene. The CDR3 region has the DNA TGCGCCAGCAGTGGACAGGGAGATGGGCAGTTCTTC. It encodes CASSGQGDGQFF.

DNA for the CDR3: TGTGCCACCAGCACGAGGGCGGGGTTAGATACGCAGTATTTT. Its translation is CATSTRAGLDTQYF. The chain recombines TRBV15 with TRBJ2-3; tentatively, D is TRBD2 (6 bases). The CDR3 runs to 14 residues. The V and J ends lost 4 bases and 5 bases respectively, with 13 bases between them. CDR1 is LNHNV and CDR2 is YYDKDF in the germline V gene (reference sequence).

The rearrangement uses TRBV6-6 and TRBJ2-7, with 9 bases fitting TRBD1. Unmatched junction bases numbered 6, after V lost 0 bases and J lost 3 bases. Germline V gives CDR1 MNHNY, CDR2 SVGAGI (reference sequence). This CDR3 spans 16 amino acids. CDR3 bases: TGTGCCAGCAGTTACTCGCGGGACAGGGCGTACTACGAGCAGTACTTC. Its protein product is CASSYSRDRAYYEQYF.

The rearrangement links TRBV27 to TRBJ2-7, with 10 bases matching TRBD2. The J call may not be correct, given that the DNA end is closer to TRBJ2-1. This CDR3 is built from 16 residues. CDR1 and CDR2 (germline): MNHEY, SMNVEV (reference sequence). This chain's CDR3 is CASQSPLRAGGDEQFF. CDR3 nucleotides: TGTGCCAGCCAGTCTCCTTTACGAGCGGGAGGGGATGAGCAGTTCTTC.